This TCR beta chain was sequenced in a study of neurological immune-mediated disorders (dated by TCRdb to the late 2010s). Study-level background: Peripheral blood TCR-beta repertoires from HTLV-I-associated myelopathy (HAM/TSP) patients, multiple sclerosis patients and healthy controls were compared by UMI-based sequencing. The 106 TCR-beta libraries included longitudinal samples, technical triplicates and paired sorted CD4+ and CD8+ T-cell subsets alongside PBMC samples. Of the approximately 65 subjects in the cohort, some 14 were HAM/TSP patients, 34 were multiple sclerosis patients, and approximately 20 were healthy controls. Beyond this particular receptor, the publication reports: TCR clonal expansion was highest in HAM/TSP patients and lowest in MS patients, with MS patients falling below even healthy controls. Across subjects, expanded clones never shared an identical CDR3 amino acid sequence, which suggests that the TCR-beta repertoires in every group were private.

cDNA synthesis used template-switch 5'RACE with a primer carrying a 10-nucleotide random unique molecular identifier tagging each TCR transcript. Every sequencing run yielded over 170 million TCR-beta sequences covering 15-18 subjects. The RNeasy kit was used for extraction of total RNA. The KAPA Real-time Library Amplification kit was used to amplify TCR-beta VDJ regions with primers for the TCR constant region and the 5'RACE anchor. A first PCR added sample indexes and Illumina adaptors, after which a second PCR increased the library yield. After Ampure bead purification, the TCR product of roughly 650 bp was size-selected on a 2% E-gel SizeSelection system. Before pooling, library quality was assessed on a Bioanalyzer, concentration was determined with Qubit, and library quantification was performed with the Kapa Library Quantification kit. An Illumina HiSeq 2500 sequenced the libraries paired-end 2 x 150 bp. To increase sequence diversity, roughly 24-32% phiX was spiked into each library pool. In the source study's methods: Quality-filtered reads were processed with the UMI-based MiGEC pipeline, which removed over 85% of raw TCR sequences during error correction. VDJ genes were aligned to IMGT germline references, and each clonotype was defined by a unique CDR3 amino acid sequence together with V-J genes. VDJtools evaluated clonal expansion, Shannon diversity and CDR3 relatedness (CalcPairwiseDistances, ClusterSamples); CLCbio workbench built phylogenetic trees. A clone was classed as expanded if it had 8 or more unique UMIs, a cutoff based on coefficient-of-variation modelling across technical triplicates. The public sequencing data were trimmed at Q25 with fastp and processed into clonotypes with MiXCR by TCRdb, which kept only in-frame beta chains. Each entry is one CDR3 protein sequence, shown with its most common DNA and genes. The V and J calls reflect TCRdb's pipeline rather than the authors' work. A total of 50,000 to 75,000 distinct CDR3 sequences appear in this sample, roughly 12% of them only once. The top ten hold roughly 10% of the sample.

CDR1 SGHRS and CDR2 YFSETQ were looked up in the germline V gene. Reading from cysteine to phenylalanine, the CDR3 counts 14 amino acids. Only the CDR3 portion is preserved as DNA: 42 bases, with reading frame beginning at the first base. V gives up 0 bases and J gives up 4 bases, and the segment between their germline ends measures 9 bases. This clonotype was observed many times. There is no known antigen for this receptor. No qualities accompany the bases; no much larger clone lies one base away. For unsorted PBMC libraries, 2 million PBMCs were used after storage in RNAlater at -80 degrees C until RNA extraction. Peripheral blood was subjected to Ficoll-Hypaque density gradient centrifugation to isolate PBMCs, which were then cryopreserved in liquid nitrogen.

The sequencing sample was made of PBMCs. The chain links TRBV5-1 with TRBJ2-3; tentative D gene TRBD2, with 6 bases matching. This TCR was sampled from a woman aged 55-75 years with HTLV-1-associated myelopathy (HAM/TSP). The CDR3 protein sequence reads: CASSLGGIADTQYF. The DNA sequence reads TGCGCCAGCAGCTTGGGCGGGATAGCAGATACGCAGTATTTT.